The 27 T cell receptor beta chains given below trace back to one sample, sequenced in a study of cytomegalovirus exposure and HLA in healthy donors. The PCR made use of 60 Vbeta and 13 Jbeta primers. Sequenced by immunoSEQ multiplex PCR; TCRdb stores in-frame clones only, minus some. The table for this sample gives approximately 120,000 clones. Specimen: PBMCs. The receptors stem from a man between 18 and 35 years old in good health and CMV-seronegative.

J is TRBJ1-5 and V is TRBV11-3; 9 nucleotides agree with TRBD1. In germline, CDR1 is SGHNT, CDR2 YENEEA. V lost 1 base, J lost 5 bases, and 9 bases stayed unmatched. The CDR3 extends over 17 amino acids. CDR3 sequence: CASSLGDRGREDQPQHF. The CDR3 DNA is TGTGCCAGCAGCTTAGGAGACAGGGGGAGAGAGGATCAGCCCCAGCATTTT.

The chain uses TRBV6-6 and TRBJ2-7, with 11 nucleotides matching TRBD1. The length of the CDR3 is 16 residues. The germline V gene encodes CDR1 MNHNY and CDR2 SVGAGI (reference sequence). V lost 5 bases and J lost 3; bases outside the gene matches: 9. The CDR3 sequence is CASSLDAGTGGYEQYF. The CDR3, as DNA: TGTGCCAGCAGTCTCGACGCCGGGACAGGGGGCTACGAGCAGTACTTC.

This chain uses TRBV18 with TRBJ2-5, with TRBD1 as a possible D gene (5 bases). The DNA end lines up better with TRBJ2-7; the J call may be wrong. Germline V CDR1 and CDR2: KGHSH, LQKENI. This CDR3 has 14 residues. CDR3 bases: TGTGCCAGCTCACCGACAGCAGACTCCTACGAGCAGTACTTC. This sequence encodes CASSPTADSYEQYF.

This chain links TRBV6-1 with TRBJ1-4; tentative D call: TRBD1 (5 bases). V lost 5 bases, J lost 8 bases, and 12 bases lay in between. This CDR3 has 13 amino acids. The V gene's germline CDR1 is MNHNS and CDR2 SASEGT. CDR3 DNA: TGTGCCAGCAGTCCCAGGACATACGAAAAACTGTTTTTT. The encoded protein is CASSPRTYEKLFF.

V gene TRBV18 combines with J gene TRBJ1-1; TRBD1 matches 9 bases. Germline V gene sequence: CDR1 KGHSH, CDR2 LQKENI. With V trimmed by 4 bases and J by 0 bases, 6 bases remained unmatched. This CDR3 is built from 16 residues. The CDR3 sequence is CASSRETGGMNTEAFF. The CDR3 DNA sequence: TGTGCCAGCTCACGTGAGACAGGGGGTATGAACACTGAAGCTTTCTTT.

This sequence joins TRBV5-1 and TRBJ1-2, with D possibly being TRBD1 (5 bases). There are 14 residues in the CDR3. V was shortened by 0 bases and J by 8 bases, with 14 bases between the two germline ends. Germline V gene lookup returns CDR1 SGHRS and CDR2 YFSETQ. The CDR3 nucleotides are TGCGCCAGCAGCTTGGATGCCCTACAGGACGGCTACACCTTC. Translated, it gives CASSLDALQDGYTF. Full variable domain (remainder filled in from reference TRBV5-1 and TRBJ1-2): KAGVTQTPRYLIKTRGQQVTLSCSPISGHRSVSWYQQTPGQGLQFLFEYFSETQRNKGNFPGRFSGRQFSNSRSEMNVSTLELGDSALYLCASSLDALQDGYTFGSGTRLTVV.

This chain uses TRBV7-7 with TRBJ2-7; TRBD1 agrees at 8 bases. This CDR3 is built from 15 residues. J lost 2 bases, V lost 1 base, and 4 bases had no gene match. The germline V gene encodes CDR1 SSHAT and CDR2 FNYEAQ (reference sequence). CDR3 DNA: TGTGCCAGCAGCTTAGGGCAGGGGGCCCCCTACGAGCAGTACTTC. Encoded protein: CASSLGQGAPYEQYF.

This rearrangement joins TRBV6-5 to TRBJ1-2; no reliable D call. This CDR3 has 15 amino acids. Germline values: CDR1 MNHEY, CDR2 SVGAGI. The ends were cut back, 5 bases at V and 2 bases at J, with 15 bases in the middle. CDR3 loop: CASSPTVGGNYGYTF. As DNA, the CDR3 is TGTGCCAGCAGTCCCACGGTGGGAGGGAACTATGGCTACACCTTC.

V and J are TRBV7-6 and TRBJ1-1; 7 nucleotides line up with TRBD1. The CDR3 contains 17 residues. Germline assignment: CDR1 SGHVS and CDR2 FNYEAQ. The junction had 9 bases not matched to a gene; V was cut back by 2 bases and J by 0 bases. The CDR3 is CASSLPTGERVNTEAFF. CDR3 in DNA: TGTGCCAGCAGCTTACCCACAGGGGAGAGGGTGAACACTGAAGCTTTCTTT.

The chain has TRBV6-5 and TRBJ1-2, with TRBD1 matching over 9 bases. The V segment lost 5 bases and the J segment 5 bases; nucleotides outside the gene matches: 6. The CDR3 is 14 residues long. CDR1 is MNHEY and CDR2 is SVGAGI in the germline V gene. CDR3 region: CASSAYRGPYGYTF. CDR3 coding DNA: TGTGCCAGCAGTGCCTACAGGGGGCCATATGGCTACACCTTC.

This rearrangement joins TRBV25-1 to TRBJ1-1; unclear D gene. Trimming cost V 5 bases and J 3 bases, with 4 bases left between them. The CDR3 sequence is 11 residues long. Germline CDR1 is MGHDK and CDR2 is SYGVNS. CDR3 residues: CASSSDTEAFF. In DNA, the CDR3 is TGTGCCAGCAGTTCTGACACTGAAGCTTTCTTT.

The rearrangement joins TRBV19 to TRBJ2-1; D unresolved. CDR3 length: 14 amino acids. V dropped 2 bases and J dropped 5 bases, with 10 bases sitting between them. Germline CDR1 and CDR2: LNHDA and SQIVND (reference sequence). The DNA of the CDR3 is TGTGCCAGTAGTATACAGGCCCGAAACAATGAGCAGTTCTTC. This sequence encodes CASSIQARNNEQFF.

V is TRBV5-1 and J is TRBJ1-5; D possibly corresponds to TRBD1 (5 bases). Trimming shortened V by 1 base and J by 4 bases, and 9 bases separated the two germline ends. The CDR3 runs 14 residues. Germline V gene sequence: CDR1 SGHRS, CDR2 YFSETQ. In DNA, the CDR3 is TGCGCCAGCAGCTTGTTTGGGGGGAATCAGCCCCAGCATTTT. Residues: CASSLFGGNQPQHF.

V and J are TRBV30 and TRBJ1-5; a possible D gene is TRBD1 (5 bases). Germline lookup yields CDR1 GTSNPN and CDR2 SVGIG (reference sequence). V lost 5 bases to trimming and J lost 5 bases, with 13 bases between them. The CDR3 length is 13 residues. The CDR3 DNA reads TGTGCCTGGGGGGCTTCTGGGGATCAGCCCCAGCATTTT. It yields the protein CAWGASGDQPQHF.

The rearrangement joins TRBV29-1 to TRBJ2-7; D is possibly TRBD1 (5 bases). The CDR3 runs 13 residues. Germline V gives CDR1 SQVTM, CDR2 ANQGSEA. V lost 4 bases and J 2 bases, leaving 12 bases between the germline ends. CDR3 residues: CSVGKGEAYEQYF. DNA of the CDR3: TGCAGCGTTGGAAAAGGGGAAGCCTACGAGCAGTACTTC.

The CDR3 nucleotides read TGCGCCAGCAGCCTGATAGGGAGGGCCACCGGGGAGCTGTTTTTT. Translation: CASSLIGRATGELFF. This chain links TRBV5-1 with TRBJ2-2, with 7 bases matching TRBD2. There are 15 residues in the CDR3. Trimming at V came to 4 bases and at J to 4 bases, leaving 7 bases not matched to a gene. Germline CDR1 and CDR2: SGHRS and YFSETQ.

The chain uses TRBV5-3 and TRBJ2-7; D may be TRBD2 (6 bases). TRBV5-3 is recorded as an ORF, its role being uncertain. The V end lost 10 bases, the J end lost 2 bases, and 19 bases lay between the germline ends. The CDR3 sequence is 14 residues long. The CDR3 here is CAHVARESAYEQYF. The CDR3 nucleotides are TGTGCCCACGTGGCGCGGGAATCGGCCTACGAGCAGTACTTC.

The rearrangement uses TRBV18 and TRBJ2-7, with 14 bases matching TRBD2. Germline CDR1 is KGHSH and CDR2 is LQKENI. The CDR3 sequence is 15 residues long. J lost 5 bases, V lost 4 bases, and 4 bases had no gene match. CDR3 nucleotide sequence: TGTGCCAGCTCACAAGGACTAGCGGGAGGTAACGAGCAGTACTTC. Its translation: CASSQGLAGGNEQYF. Full variable domain (outside the CDR3, taken from reference TRBV18 and TRBJ2-7): NAGVMQNPRHLVRRRGQEARLRCSPMKGHSHVYWYRQLPEEGLKFMVYLQKENIIDESGMPKERFSAEFPKEGPSILRIQQVVRGDSAAYFCASSQGLAGGNEQYFGPGTRLTVT.

J is TRBJ2-7 and V is TRBV7-9; 11 nucleotides align to TRBD1. The CDR3 is made up of 14 amino acids. In germline, CDR1 is SEHNR, CDR2 FQNEAQ (reference sequence). Losses at the gene ends were 1 base for V and 5 bases for J; bases not matched to a gene: 1. The DNA of the CDR3 is TGTGCCAGCAGCTTAGGGACAGGGGGCAACGAGCAGTACTTC. Translated, it gives CASSLGTGGNEQYF.

This sequence joins TRBV7-3 and TRBJ2-7, with D uncertain. Trimming cost V 2 bases and J 4 bases, with 9 bases left between them. The CDR3 loop spans 13 amino acids. Germline assignment: CDR1 SGHTA and CDR2 FQGTGA. The CDR3 here is CASSLYSQYEQYF. CDR3 bases: TGTGCCAGCAGCTTATACAGCCAGTACGAGCAGTACTTC.

The chain joins TRBV12-5 to TRBJ2-1; no clear D. CDR1 LGHNT and CDR2 FRNRAP come from the germline V gene. Trimming left V 1 base short and J 9 bases short, with 7 bases between. This CDR3 is built from 12 residues. CDR3 nucleotides: TGTGCTAGTGGTTTGGGCGTCGCTGAGCAGTTCTTC. Translated, it gives CASGLGVAEQFF.

V gene TRBV6-4 combines with J gene TRBJ1-2; no reliable D call. The CDR3 sequence is 14 residues long. CDR1 and CDR2 from the germline V gene are MRHNA and SNTAGT. V gave up 4 bases and J gave up 4 bases, with 13 bases separating them. CDR3 sequence (DNA): TGTGCCAGCAGTGCCGAACCTCGGGGCTATGGCTACACCTTC. This gives the protein CASSAEPRGYGYTF.

The chain joins TRBV6-5 to TRBJ2-3, with TRBD1 as a possible D gene (6 bases). CDR1 is MNHEY and CDR2 is SVGAGI in the germline V gene. The ends were cut back, 2 bases at V and 7 bases at J, with 16 bases in the middle. The CDR3 has 15 residues. The CDR3 sequence: CASSYNPTGVYTQYF. Here the CDR3 DNA reads TGTGCCAGCAGTTACAACCCGACAGGAGTGTATACGCAGTATTTT.

The CDR3 here is CASSDPAGYTGELFF. CDR3 in DNA: TGCGCCAGCAGTGATCCGGCAGGGTACACCGGGGAGCTGTTTTTT. The J gene is TRBJ2-2, the V gene TRBV10-2; D is possibly TRBD1 (5 bases). Trimming removed 3 bases from V and 3 bases from J, with 11 bases in between. Germline lookup yields CDR1 WSHSY and CDR2 SAAADI. The CDR3 is 15 residues long.

This sequence joins TRBV4-1 and TRBJ2-1, with TRBD2 matching over 7 bases. The CDR3 has 17 amino acids. Germline CDR1 is MGHRA and CDR2 is YSYEKL. With V trimmed by 3 bases and J by 10 bases, 18 bases remained unmatched. CDR3 residues: CASSHYPAGGRKREQFF. The CDR3 nucleotides read TGCGCCAGCAGCCATTACCCCGCCGGCGGGAGAAAGCGGGAGCAGTTCTTC.

The rearrangement links TRBV2 to TRBJ1-5; TRBD1 agrees at 7 bases. Unmatched junction bases numbered 12, after V lost 3 bases and J lost 7 bases. The germline V gene has CDR1 SNHLY and CDR2 FYNNEI. This CDR3 spans 16 amino acids. The CDR3 sequence: CASSDALRQGRQPQHF. CDR3 nucleotide sequence: TGTGCCAGCAGTGACGCACTACGACAGGGTCGACAGCCCCAGCATTTT.

J is TRBJ2-7 and V is TRBV9; D is possibly TRBD1 or TRBD2 (5 bases each). This CDR3 region has 13 residues. CDR1 SGDLS and CDR2 YYNGEE come from the germline V gene. V was cut by 7 bases and J by 1 base, with 12 bases left in between. CDR3: CASGEGHSYEQYF. The CDR3 DNA reads as TGTGCCAGCGGCGAGGGGCATTCCTACGAGCAGTACTTC.